One sample yielded the 32 T cell receptor beta chains listed below, sequenced in a study of neurological immune-mediated disorders. MiXCR, applied by TCRdb to the 5' RACE reads, yields one record per CDR3 protein. Of 59,000 or so distinct CDR3 sequences listed, about 12% were seen once; the top ten hold approximately 11%. The sample consisted of PBMCs. The receptor source for this set is a woman aged 55-70 years with HTLV-1-associated myelopathy (HAM/TSP).

The table lists this clonotype with many counts. The genes are TRBV20-1 and TRBJ2-7, with 13 bases fitting TRBD2. Germline assignment: CDR1 DFQATT and CDR2 SNEGSKA (reference sequence). Losses at the gene ends were 4 bases for V and 6 bases for J; bases not matched to a gene: 6. The CDR3 is 14 residues long. CDR3 region: CSATGLAGVGEQYF. The CDR3 DNA is TGCAGTGCTACCGGACTAGCGGGAGTTGGCGAGCAGTACTTC.

This clonotype was seen many times. V and J are TRBV29-1 and TRBJ2-1, with D unresolved. The V end was cut by 5 bases, the J end by 1 base, with 12 bases between. The CDR3 is made up of 14 amino acids. Germline V CDR1 and CDR2: SQVTM, ANQGSEA. The CDR3 coding sequence is TGCAGCGTTCAATCAGGAAGGTCCTACAATGAGCAGTTCTTC. Protein: CSVQSGRSYNEQFF.

CDR3 bases: TGTGCCAGCAGTCCCCACAGGACGGCCTACGAGCAGTACTTC. Translated, it gives CASSPHRTAYEQYF. V is TRBV12-3 or TRBV12-4 and J is TRBJ2-7, with D possibly TRBD1 on 5 matching bases. The CDR3 runs 14 residues. V lost 5 bases and J lost 2, with 13 bases in between.

This clonotype came up many times. The chain joins TRBV5-1 to TRBJ1-1; D call uncertain. The ends were cut back, 7 bases at V and 6 bases at J, with 19 bases in the middle. The CDR3 is 14 amino acids. The germline V gene encodes CDR1 SGHRS and CDR2 YFSETQ. The CDR3 is CASGVVASWAEAFF. The CDR3 bases are TGCGCCAGCGGGGTGGTGGCTTCTTGGGCTGAAGCTTTCTTT.

The sample holds many counts of this clonotype. The V and J genes are TRBV6-5 and TRBJ1-5, with D unclear. The CDR3 sequence is 15 residues long. Germline V gene sequence: CDR1 MNHEY, CDR2 SVGAGI. V lost 6 bases, J lost 0 bases, and 12 bases lay in between. The CDR3 coding sequence is TGTGCCAGCAGCTTCTCGGGCAGTAGCAATCAGCCCCAGCATTTT. Translating it yields CASSFSGSSNQPQHF.

This chain links TRBV20-1 with TRBJ2-2; 8 nucleotides match TRBD2. V lost 3 bases and J lost 6; bases outside the gene matches: 9. Germline V gene sequence: CDR1 DFQATT, CDR2 SNEGSKA (reference sequence). This CDR3 region has 15 residues. CDR3 residues: CSASPGGGPAGELFF. Here the CDR3 DNA reads TGCAGTGCTAGCCCCGGCGGGGGGCCAGCCGGGGAGCTGTTTTTT.

This clonotype has a count of ten or more. This chain connects TRBV20-1 to TRBJ2-1; TRBD2 matches at 14 bases. The CDR3 is 15 residues long. Per germline, CDR1 DFQATT and CDR2 SNEGSKA (reference sequence). V was clipped by 3 bases and J by 10 bases; unmatched bases: 8. CDR3 DNA: TGCAGTGCTAGCGCCGGACTAGCGGGAGGTCCGGAGCAGTTCTTC. It is translated as CSASAGLAGGPEQFF.

The gene calls are TRBV3-1 and TRBJ1-2; D not resolved. Between the trimmed V and J ends, which lost 0 bases and 0 bases, there was a span of 17 bases. CDR3 length: 18 amino acids. Germline V gene data show CDR1 as LGHDT and CDR2 as YNNKEL (reference sequence). DNA for the CDR3: TGTGCCAGCAGCCAAGAACTTTTGGTAGGCGAAGCTAACTATGGCTACACCTTC. The encoded protein is CASSQELLVGEANYGYTF.

In this sample, this clonotype turned up many times. This rearrangement joins TRBV28 to TRBJ1-2, with TRBD1 identical over 8 bases. The CDR3 consists of 14 residues. The V and J ends lost 6 bases and 7 bases, in that order; junction bases with no gene match: 10. Germline V gives CDR1 MDHEN, CDR2 SYDVKM. This CDR3 is CASRGTGSSFGYTF. The CDR3 nucleotides read TGTGCCAGCAGAGGGACAGGCTCTTCCTTTGGCTACACCTTC.

This clonotype was picked up many times. The chain employs TRBV10-3 and TRBJ2-7; no clear D gene. Per germline, CDR1 ENHRY and CDR2 SYGVKD. Trimming left V 5 bases short and J 3 bases short, with 14 bases between. The CDR3 covers 14 residues. The CDR3 DNA reads as TGTGCCATCAGTACGGTTGCCAGAAACTACGAGCAGTACTTC. Residues: CAISTVARNYEQYF.

There are a few counts of this clonotype. This rearrangement joins TRBV7-2 to TRBJ1-1, with D hard to call. The CDR3 contains 15 residues. Looked up from germline, CDR1 is SGHTA and CDR2 is FQGNSA. V lost 1 base and J lost 0, with 9 bases in between. CDR3 residues: CASSLEAAMNTEAFF. CDR3 bases: TGTGCCAGCAGCTTAGAGGCAGCTATGAACACTGAAGCTTTCTTT.

This sequence joins TRBV5-1 and TRBJ2-3, with D uncertain. CDR3 length equals 15 residues. The V gene's germline CDR1 is SGHRS and CDR2 YFSETQ. Trimming shortened V by 9 bases and J by 1 base, and 18 bases separated the two germline ends. The CDR3: CANSTHRVGTDTQYF. The CDR3 region has the DNA TGCGCCAACTCCACTCACCGGGTGGGCACAGATACGCAGTATTTT.

This clonotype was seen many times. The V gene is TRBV4-1, the J gene TRBJ2-2, with D perhaps matching TRBD2 (6 bases). V was trimmed by 0 bases and J by 3 bases, leaving 14 bases between them. The CDR3 consists of 17 residues. The V gene's germline CDR1 is MGHRA and CDR2 YSYEKL. In DNA, the CDR3 is TGCGCCAGCAGCCAAGAGGGACTCAAAATACACACCGGGGAGCTGTTTTTT. It specifies CASSQEGLKIHTGELFF.

This clonotype has ten or more counts. The chain recombines TRBV30 with TRBJ1-1; D not certain. The CDR3 is 12 residues long. The germline V gene encodes CDR1 GTSNPN and CDR2 SVGIG (reference sequence). Deletions cut 8 bases from V and 1 base from J, with 11 bases between. The CDR3 bases are TGTGCCACTAGCGCGGGGAACACTGAAGCTTTCTTT. Translated, it gives CATSAGNTEAFF.

This clonotype was recorded many times. The chain is built from TRBV12-3 or TRBV12-4 and TRBJ2-7; 13 bases are a match to TRBD2. This CDR3 contains 15 residues. Trimming at V came to 5 bases and at J to 3 bases, leaving 4 bases not matched to a gene. The CDR3 DNA follows: TGTGCCAGCAGTCCGGGGACTAGCGGGATCTACGAGCAGTACTTC. Residues: CASSPGTSGIYEQYF.

This clonotype appeared many times. The rearrangement links TRBV7-2 to TRBJ2-3; 12 bases line up with TRBD2. Germline CDR1 SGHTA, CDR2 FQGNSA. The CDR3 covers 16 residues. The V and J ends lost 8 bases and 1 base, in that order; junction bases with no gene match: 7. The CDR3: CASGETSGSGTDTQYF. The CDR3 region has the DNA TGTGCCAGCGGGGAGACTAGCGGGAGCGGCACAGATACGCAGTATTTT.

This clonotype was seen at least ten times. This rearrangement joins TRBV4-1 to TRBJ1-1, with D maybe TRBD1 (5 bases). V dropped 1 base and J dropped 1 base, with 13 bases sitting between them. This CDR3 region has 16 residues. Germline V lookup: CDR1 MGHRA, CDR2 YSYEKL. The CDR3 spells CASSQGLGRENTEAFF. CDR3 in DNA: TGCGCCAGCAGCCAAGGCCTGGGACGGGAGAACACTGAAGCTTTCTTT.

This clonotype was seen ten or more times. The CDR3 sequence: CASSHLSPSYGYTF. The CDR3, as DNA: TGTGCCAGCAGCCACTTAAGCCCTTCCTATGGCTACACCTTC. The chain is built from TRBV3-1 and TRBJ1-2; no clear D. V shed 3 bases and J shed 4 bases, with 12 bases lying between them. This CDR3 region has 14 residues. Germline assignment: CDR1 LGHDT and CDR2 YNNKEL (reference sequence).

The sample holds many counts of this clonotype. The chain carries TRBV24-1 and TRBJ2-1; D is unclear. V dropped 3 bases and J dropped 4 bases, with 12 bases sitting between them. The germline V gene encodes CDR1 KGHDR and CDR2 SFDVKD. The CDR3 length is 15 residues. Here the CDR3 reads CATSDVGYSYNEQFF. CDR3 coding DNA: TGTGCCACCAGTGATGTGGGGTACTCGTACAATGAGCAGTTCTTC.

This clonotype appeared many times. A much more abundant neighbour one base away suggests this may be a read error. The chain has TRBV5-1 and TRBJ2-1, with D unresolved. Trimming cost V 0 bases and J 5 bases, with 3 bases left between them. CDR1 is SGHRS, CDR2 YFSETQ, per germline. The CDR3 loop spans 12 amino acids. Here the CDR3 reads CASSLVDNEQFF. In DNA, the CDR3 is TGCGCCAGCAGCTTGGTAGACAATGAGCAGTTCTTC.

This clonotype was observed at least ten times. V gene TRBV10-3 combines with J gene TRBJ2-7, with TRBD2 matching 9 bases. Unmatched junction bases numbered 7, after V lost 6 bases and J lost 7 bases. CDR1 and CDR2 (germline): ENHRY, SYGVKD. This CDR3 region has 13 residues. CDR3 sequence: CAIRSGGSGEQYF. CDR3 bases: TGTGCCATCAGAAGCGGGGGGTCAGGGGAGCAGTACTTC.

Only a few counts were recorded for this clonotype. The chain joins TRBV7-3 to TRBJ1-5; TRBD1 matches at 7 bases. The CDR3 extends over 16 amino acids. Germline V gene lookup returns CDR1 SGHTA and CDR2 FQGTGA. V was clipped by 2 bases and J by 4 bases; unmatched bases: 8. For the CDR3, the DNA is TGTGCCAGCAGCTTACGTCCGACAGGGTGGAATCAGCCCCAGCATTTT. Its translation: CASSLRPTGWNQPQHF.

This clonotype was picked up many times. The V and J genes are TRBV6-6 and TRBJ2-7; D gene ambiguous. The germline gives CDR1 MNHNY, CDR2 SVGAGI (reference sequence). V was trimmed by 0 bases and J by 2 bases, leaving 5 bases between them. The CDR3 is made up of 13 amino acids. The CDR3 DNA reads TGTGCCAGCAGTTACTCTCGCACCTACGAGCAGTACTTC. Residues: CASSYSRTYEQYF.

As to this clonotype: A read error may be the cause here, since a much bigger clone is one base away. The genes are TRBV3-1 and TRBJ2-5; D ambiguous. The CDR3 extends over 14 amino acids. Germline V CDR1 and CDR2: LGHDT, YNNKEL (reference sequence). Trimming stripped 1 base from V and 5 bases from J, with 11 bases between. The CDR3 loop is CASSQVPASETQYF. CDR3 nucleotide sequence: TGTGCCAGCAGCCAAGTCCCCGCGTCCGAGACCCAGTACTTC.

This clonotype was detected many times. The gene calls are TRBV20-1 and TRBJ2-3, with 8 bases lining up with TRBD2. Trimming removed 6 bases from V and 1 base from J; junction bases left unmatched: 9. CDR1 is DFQATT, CDR2 SNEGSKA, per germline (reference sequence). This CDR3 contains 15 residues. The CDR3 nucleotides are TGCAGTGCAACAAGCGGGAGCGGTGGCACAGATACGCAGTATTTT. Translated, it gives CSATSGSGGTDTQYF.

This clonotype showed up many times. The CDR3 region has the DNA TGCAGTGCTAGAGACCCGCTAGCGGGAGGCACCGGGGAGCTGTTTTTT. Its translation is CSARDPLAGGTGELFF. This chain joins TRBV20-1 and TRBJ2-2; 11 nucleotides align to TRBD2. The CDR3 extends over 16 amino acids. Germline V gene lookup returns CDR1 DFQATT and CDR2 SNEGSKA (reference sequence). The trim removed 0 bases at V and 4 bases at J, leaving 4 bases unmatched.

As to this clonotype: Mismatch with germline at one junction end may stem from a read error. The J gene is TRBJ2-3, the V gene TRBV10-3, with D maybe TRBD2 (6 bases). The germline V gene has CDR1 ENHRY and CDR2 SYGVKD. The CDR3 covers 17 residues. In DNA form, the CDR3 reads TGTGCCATCAGTGAGTCGGGTCGGGGCACTAGCACAGATACGCAGCATTTC. It translates to CAISESGRGTSTDTQHF.

This clonotype was detected ten times or more. The V gene is TRBV7-2, the J gene TRBJ1-1; D gene ambiguous. The ends were cut back, 7 bases at V and 5 bases at J, with 17 bases in the middle. The germline V gene has CDR1 SGHTA and CDR2 FQGNSA. The CDR3 spans 14 residues. This CDR3 is CASTPGIAVTEAFF. CDR3 DNA sequence: TGTGCCAGCACCCCTGGGATTGCGGTGACTGAAGCTTTCTTT.

This clonotype appeared many times. The gene calls are TRBV20-1 and TRBJ2-5; TRBD2 aligns across 13 bases. Germline CDR1 is DFQATT and CDR2 is SNEGSKA (reference sequence). V lost 1 base, J lost 4 bases, and 6 bases stayed unmatched. The CDR3 contains 16 residues. In DNA form, the CDR3 reads TGCAGTGCTAGAGGCGGACTAGCGGGAGATGCAGAGACCCAGTACTTC. Translation gives CSARGGLAGDAETQYF.

Comment on this clonotype: Since a much larger clone is just one base distant, this may be a read error. The rearrangement links TRBV21-1 to TRBJ2-1; the table assigns TRBD2, which was not confirmed against the DNA. TRBV21-1 is an annotated pseudogene. The CDR3 is made up of 18 amino acids. The DNA for the CDR3 is TGTGCCAACAGCAAAGCGCCGGGAGCGGGTGGCTCCTACAATGAGCAGTTCTTC. Its translation: CANSKAPGAGGSYNEQFF.

About this clonotype: A read error is possible here, since a much larger clone lies one base away. This rearrangement joins TRBV5-1 to TRBJ2-5, with D hard to call. The germline V and J ends were trimmed by 1 base and 5 bases, with 12 bases remaining between them. The CDR3 is 14 residues long. The V gene's germline CDR1 is SGHRS and CDR2 YFSETQ. The CDR3 DNA follows: TGCGCCAGCAGCTTGCGGGCTTTGGGGGAGACCCAGTACTTC. It translates to CASSLRALGETQYF.

This clonotype appeared many times. This sequence joins TRBV20-1 and TRBJ2-3; 7 bases align to TRBD2. Germline assignment: CDR1 DFQATT and CDR2 SNEGSKA (reference sequence). The CDR3 is made up of 15 amino acids. Trimming removed 7 bases from V and 4 bases from J; junction bases left unmatched: 14. The DNA for the CDR3 is TGCAGTGTCGAGAGGCCGGGAGGTGGTGCAGATACGCAGTATTTT. Amino acid sequence: CSVERPGGGADTQYF.